The next 17 T cell receptor beta chains were all read from a single sample in a study of T cell responses to AZD1222 COVID-19 vaccine. Here immunoSEQ multiplex PCR was the method, and the copy in TCRdb shows in-frame clones only, minus some. The data hold roughly 66,000 clones, with roughly four fifths observed a single time. Sequenced here: peripheral blood, sampled on day 0 of AZD1222 vaccination. The source is an adult in good health.

The chain is built from TRBV10-3 and TRBJ1-2; D possibly corresponds to TRBD1 (6 bases). Trimming cost V 3 bases and J 3 bases, with 14 bases left between them. The germline CDR1 and CDR2 sequences are ENHRY and SYGVKD. The CDR3 runs to 15 residues. The CDR3 loop is CAISDTGMVDYGYTF. CDR3 nucleotides: TGTGCCATCAGTGATACAGGGATGGTCGACTATGGCTACACCTTC.

The chain couples TRBV7-8 to TRBJ2-7, with 8 bases identical to TRBD1. The CDR3 contains 17 residues. The V and J ends lost 1 base and 4 bases, in that order; junction bases with no gene match: 12. Germline V gene data show CDR1 as SGHVS and CDR2 as FQNEAQ. CDR3 bases: TGTGCCAGCAGCTTAGGGGTTCAGGGGGCAGGCTCTTACGAGCAGTACTTC. It codes for CASSLGVQGAGSYEQYF.

The V call is TRBV11-2, the J call TRBJ1-4; D may be TRBD1 (5 bases). Between the trimmed V and J ends, which lost 0 bases and 7 bases, there was a span of 12 bases. Germline lookup yields CDR1 SGHAT and CDR2 FQNNGV. CDR3 length: 15 residues. CDR3 residues: CASSLDRGGVEKLFF. In DNA form, the CDR3 reads TGTGCCAGCAGCTTAGATCGGGGAGGGGTTGAAAAACTGTTTTTT. Full variable domain (outside the CDR3, taken from reference TRBV11-2 and TRBJ1-4): EAGVAQSPRYKIIEKRQSVAFWCNPISGHATLYWYQQILGQGPKLLIQFQNNGVVDDSQLPKDRFSAERLKGVDSTLKIQPAKLEDSAVYLCASSLDRGGVEKLFFGSGTQLSVL.

The chain links TRBV5-3 to TRBJ1-1, with D unclear. TRBV5-3 is filed as an ORF, its function uncertain. The length of the CDR3 is 14 residues. Trimming removed 1 base from V and 2 bases from J, with 9 bases in between. The CDR3 nucleotides are TGTGCCAGAAGCTTGAACCGGACTAACACTGAAGCTTTCTTT. This gives the protein CARSLNRTNTEAFF.

This clone showed up just once. The chain uses TRBV13 and TRBJ2-7; D perhaps matches TRBD2 (6 bases). Trimming removed 5 bases at V and 2 bases at J, with 13 bases between. The CDR3 has 14 residues. Germline values: CDR1 PRHDT, CDR2 FYEKMQ (reference sequence). The CDR3 protein is CASSKSGRTYEQYF. In DNA form, the CDR3 reads TGTGCCAGCAGCAAAAGCGGGCGAACCTACGAGCAGTACTTC.

This chain uses TRBV5-1 with TRBJ1-2, with 7 bases aligning to TRBD1. The J segment lost 8 bases and the V segment lost 4 bases, leaving 8 bases of the junction unmatched. The length of the CDR3 is 13 residues. The germline V gene encodes CDR1 SGHRS and CDR2 YFSETQ. The CDR3 bases are TGCGCCAGCAGCATTCAGGGGGTCCGGGGCTACACCTTC. It translates to CASSIQGVRGYTF.

V is TRBV27 and J is TRBJ1-1; D is uncertain. Trimming stripped 0 bases from V and 1 base from J, with 9 bases between. The CDR3 has 15 residues. Germline V gives CDR1 MNHEY, CDR2 SMNVEV (reference sequence). The CDR3 loop reads CASSLSGRSNTEAFF. CDR3 nucleotides: TGTGCCAGCAGTTTATCTGGGCGCTCGAACACTGAAGCTTTCTTT.

About this clone itself: One end of the junction does not line up with germline, which may come from a read error. V is TRBV11-3 and J is TRBJ1-2, with D possibly TRBD1 on 5 matching bases. This CDR3 is 13 amino acids long. CDR1 SGHNT and CDR2 YENEEA come from the germline V gene. The CDR3 DNA follows: TGTGCCAGCAGCCTAAGGACAAGCTATGACTACACCTTC. This translates into CASSLRTSYDYTF.

The chain has TRBV7-2 and TRBJ2-7; 12 positions match TRBD2. V lost 5 bases to trimming and J lost 0 bases; unmatched junction nucleotides: 5. This CDR3 spans 16 amino acids. Germline CDR1 SGHTA, CDR2 FQGNSA. The CDR3 sequence: CASSPGLAGSSYEQYF. In DNA form, the CDR3 reads TGTGCCAGCAGCCCCGGACTAGCGGGGAGCTCCTACGAGCAGTACTTC.

This sequence joins TRBV9 and TRBJ2-1; D gene uncertain. V dropped 0 bases and J dropped 0 bases, with 7 bases sitting between them. The CDR3 contains 15 residues. Germline-derived CDR1 and CDR2 are SGDLS and YYNGEE. The chain's CDR3 is CASSVGTGSYNEQFF. DNA for the CDR3: TGTGCCAGCAGCGTAGGAACGGGCTCCTACAATGAGCAGTTCTTC.

The J gene is TRBJ2-7, the V gene TRBV25-1, with TRBD1 matching 11 bases. The CDR3 is 18 amino acids. J gave up 7 bases and V 0 bases, and 14 bases lay outside the gene matches. Germline CDR1 MGHDK, CDR2 SYGVNS. The CDR3: CASSEYFTGTGGSKEQYF. In DNA, the CDR3 is TGTGCCAGCAGTGAATATTTCACCGGGACAGGGGGGTCAAAAGAGCAGTACTTC.

The chain uses TRBV5-4 and TRBJ2-6; possible D gene TRBD1, 6 bases. V lost 3 bases to trimming and J lost 0 bases, with 22 bases between them. The CDR3 is 20 amino acids. Germline V gene lookup returns CDR1 SGHNT and CDR2 YYREEE (reference sequence). CDR3: CASSSPNSRDTNSGANVLTF. CDR3 bases: TGTGCCAGCAGCTCACCCAACTCCCGGGACACAAACTCTGGGGCCAACGTCCTGACTTTC.

The CDR3 sequence: CASSGTFANSPLHF. The CDR3 DNA follows: TGTGCCAGCAGTGGGACTTTTGCGAATTCACCCCTCCACTTT. The rearrangement links TRBV9 to TRBJ1-6; D possibly corresponds to TRBD1 (5 bases). Germline V gene lookup returns CDR1 SGDLS and CDR2 YYNGEE. CDR3 length: 14 residues. V was trimmed by 5 bases and J by 7 bases, leaving 13 bases between them.

V is TRBV15 and J is TRBJ1-2; D uncertain. The CDR3 extends over 15 amino acids. Looked up from germline, CDR1 is LNHNV and CDR2 is YYDKDF (reference sequence). Trimming cost V 0 bases and J 2 bases, with 10 bases left between them. The chain's CDR3 is CATSREVGGNYGYTF. The DNA for the CDR3 is TGTGCCACCAGCAGAGAGGTAGGAGGGAACTATGGCTACACCTTC.

This clone was seen only once. The chain links TRBV27 to TRBJ2-1; D not resolved. The CDR3 runs to 12 residues. Looked up from germline, CDR1 is MNHEY and CDR2 is SMNVEV (reference sequence). V dropped 3 bases and J dropped 7 bases, with 7 bases sitting between them. The CDR3 here is CASSFVGNEQFF. Written as DNA, the CDR3 is TGTGCCAGCAGTTTTGTTGGGAATGAGCAGTTCTTC.

The chain carries TRBV10-3 and TRBJ1-5; D not resolved. The CDR3 is made up of 13 amino acids. V shed 2 bases and J shed 5 bases, with 7 bases lying between them. Germline assignment: CDR1 ENHRY and CDR2 SYGVKD. The CDR3 protein is CAISEHGDQPQHF. The CDR3, as DNA: TGTGCCATCAGTGAGCACGGCGATCAGCCCCAGCATTTT.

The chain carries TRBV27 and TRBJ2-2; 10 nucleotides line up with TRBD1. The V gene end was trimmed by 7 bases and the J gene end by 7 bases; junction bases not matched to a gene: 15. CDR1 is MNHEY and CDR2 is SMNVEV in the germline V gene (reference sequence). This CDR3 comprises 17 residues. The CDR3 coding sequence is TGTGCCAGCAAACTTTATTCTGGACAGGGGGTTGGCGGGGAGCTGTTTTTT. Its translation: CASKLYSGQGVGGELFF.